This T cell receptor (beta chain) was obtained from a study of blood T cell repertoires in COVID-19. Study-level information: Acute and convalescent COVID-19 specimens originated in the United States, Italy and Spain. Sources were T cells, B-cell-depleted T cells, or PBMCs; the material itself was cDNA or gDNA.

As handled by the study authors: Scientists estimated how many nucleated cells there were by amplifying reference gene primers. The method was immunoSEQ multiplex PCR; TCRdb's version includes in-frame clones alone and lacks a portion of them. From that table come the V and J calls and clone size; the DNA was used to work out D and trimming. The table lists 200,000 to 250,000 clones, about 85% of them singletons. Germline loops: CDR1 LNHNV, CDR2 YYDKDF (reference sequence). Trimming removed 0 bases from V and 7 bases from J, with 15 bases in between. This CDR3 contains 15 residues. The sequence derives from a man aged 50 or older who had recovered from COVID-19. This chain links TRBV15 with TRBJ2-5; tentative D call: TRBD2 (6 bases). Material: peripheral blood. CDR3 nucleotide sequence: TGTGCCACCAGCAGAGATAGTGGGGGGACTCGGACCCAGTACTTC. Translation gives CATSRDSGGTRTQYF.